These 10 T cell receptor beta chains were sequenced from one sample in a study of graft-versus-host responses after intestinal transplantation. These TCRs' antigens remain unknown. The repertoire was sequenced with immunoSEQ multiplex PCR; TCRdb's copy has only in-frame clones and lacks some. The profile shows about 97,000 clones, under 95% of them singletons. The specimen comprised unstimulated CD8+ T cells sorted from spleen or lymph node cells, sampled before transplant. Receptors were obtained from a human donor who was the organ donor for an intestinal transplant.

The rearrangement uses TRBV27 and TRBJ2-7; the match to TRBD1 covers 8 bases. The CDR3 contains 17 residues. Germline V gives CDR1 MNHEY, CDR2 SMNVEV (reference sequence). The trim removed 7 bases at V and 9 bases at J, leaving 23 bases unmatched. CDR3 protein: CASIKSRAQGAFPWQYF. CDR3 coding DNA: TGTGCCAGCATCAAATCACGTGCTCAGGGGGCGTTCCCTTGGCAGTACTTC.

The rearrangement joins TRBV14 to TRBJ1-1; D call uncertain. The CDR3 covers 13 residues. V dropped 4 bases and J dropped 8 bases, with 14 bases sitting between them. The germline CDR1 and CDR2 sequences are SGHDN and FVKESK. The CDR3 nucleotides read TGTGCCAGCAGCCTCGCCCCGTGGCGGGAAGCTTTCTTT. Its protein is CASSLAPWREAFF.

The rearrangement uses TRBV7-8 and TRBJ1-1; D is uncertain. This CDR3 is built from 14 residues. Germline V gene lookup returns CDR1 SGHVS and CDR2 FQNEAQ. V was pared by 1 base and J by 5 bases, with 11 bases between. The CDR3 sequence: CASSLGSVYTEAFF. The CDR3 nucleotides are TGTGCCAGCAGCTTAGGTTCGGTATATACTGAAGCTTTCTTT.

The chain links TRBV23-1 to TRBJ2-5, with 11 bases identical to TRBD1. TRBV23-1 is an ORF; its function is uncertain. V shed 4 bases and J 5 bases; nucleotides not matched to a gene: 6. The CDR3 is 15 amino acids. CDR3 sequence reads: CASSRTGGADETQYF. For the CDR3, the DNA is TGCGCCAGCAGTCGGACAGGGGGCGCGGATGAGACCCAGTACTTC.

The chain joins TRBV5-4 to TRBJ2-7, with D tentatively TRBD1 (6 bases). The germline V gene has CDR1 SGHNT and CDR2 YYREEE (reference sequence). The germline V and J ends were trimmed by 2 bases and 4 bases, with 7 bases remaining between them. This CDR3 comprises 12 residues. CDR3 nucleotide sequence: TGTGCCAGCAGCTTTCAGGGGTACGAGCAGTACTTC. This translates into CASSFQGYEQYF.

The chain combines TRBV19 with TRBJ1-4; a weak D match, TRBD1 (6 bases). The germline CDR1 and CDR2 sequences are LNHDA and SQIVND (reference sequence). The V gene lost 6 bases and the J gene lost 7 bases, with 18 bases spanning the gap. The CDR3 consists of 15 residues. CDR3 bases: TGTGCCAGTAGCCAAACAGGGTACTTGGGTGAAAAACTGTTTTTT. It specifies CASSQTGYLGEKLFF.

CDR3 sequence: CASSGGSDRAYEQYF. The CDR3 DNA is TGTGCCAGCAGCGGGGGCTCGGACAGAGCCTACGAGCAGTACTTC. This chain uses TRBV9 with TRBJ2-7; D might be TRBD1 (6 bases). The ends were cut back, 3 bases at V and 2 bases at J, with 15 bases in the middle. Looked up from germline, CDR1 is SGDLS and CDR2 is YYNGEE. The CDR3 covers 15 residues.

The V gene is TRBV27, the J gene TRBJ1-4; D call uncertain. Germline V CDR1 and CDR2: MNHEY, SMNVEV (reference sequence). The CDR3 loop spans 14 amino acids. Trimming left V 1 base short and J 8 bases short, with 11 bases between. In DNA form, the CDR3 reads TGTGCCAGCAGTTTATACGCCGGCGGCGAAAAACTGTTTTTT. Its protein product is CASSLYAGGEKLFF.

This clone was counted only a few times. This sequence joins TRBV25-1 and TRBJ1-1; D possibly corresponds to TRBD1 (6 bases). The ends were cut back, 6 bases at V and 4 bases at J, with 12 bases in the middle. The CDR3 extends over 13 amino acids. Germline CDR1 and CDR2: MGHDK and SYGVNS. The CDR3 DNA reads as TGTGCCAGCAGGTCCAGGGGAATCACTGAAGCTTTCTTT. Translation gives CASRSRGITEAFF. The whole variable domain, filled in from reference TRBV25-1 and TRBJ1-1, reads EADIYQTPRYLVIGTGKKITLECSQTMGHDKMYWYQQDPGMELHLIHYSYGVNSTEKGDLSSESTVSRIRTEHFPLTLESARPSHTSQYLCASRSRGITEAFFGQGTRLTVV.

CDR3 nucleotide sequence: TGTGCCAGCAGCGGACGGGACACCAGAGGAAACTATGGCTACACCTTC. This translates into CASSGRDTRGNYGYTF. The chain is built from TRBV7-3 and TRBJ1-2; D may be TRBD1 (6 bases). In germline, CDR1 is SGHTA, CDR2 FQGTGA. V lost 5 bases to trimming and J lost 2 bases, with 18 bases between them. CDR3 length equals 16 residues.